The rows below give T cell receptor beta chains drawn from one sample of a study of OX40 agonist ivuxolimab in advanced cancers. Sequencing was performed with immunoSEQ multiplex PCR; in TCRdb, only in-frame clones are kept and a portion is missing. The repertoire consists of tens of thousands of clones, with 80% to 90% occurring once and the leading ten covering 3% to 4.5%. Sample: CD4+ or CD8+ T cells sorted from blood, taken in a trial of the OX40 agonist ivuxolimab. The receptor source for this set is an adult with an advanced solid tumor such as melanoma, head and neck, liver or kidney cancer. The CDR3 runs from the conserved cysteine through the conserved F or W. The D gene is left open where the match is weak. Expanded clones are given a class, and other clones once, few, many or no size at all.

D gene	V gene	clone size	J gene	CDR3 DNA	CDR3 protein
.	TRBV6-1	few	TRBJ2-5	TGTGCCAGCAGTGGAACAGGGAAAGGAGAGACCCAGTACTTC	CASSGTGKGETQYF
TRBD2	TRBV28	.	TRBJ2-1	TGTGCCAGCAGCGTGAACGGGGGTCTAGCGGGAGGGAATGAGCAGTTCTTC	CASSVNGGLAGGNEQFF
.	TRBV28	.	TRBJ1-5	TGTGCCACTCGAGGGGGGGCAGGACATACCAATCAGCCCCAGCATTTT	CATRGGAGHTNQPQHF
.	TRBV10-3	.	TRBJ2-3	TGTGCCATCAGTGTTCAGCGACTGGATACGCAGTATTTT	CAISVQRLDTQYF
.	TRBV10-3	.	TRBJ2-5	TGTGCCATCAGTGAGTCGACTCGCGTACAGGCCTTCGGGACCCAGTACTTC	CAISESTRVQAFGTQYF
.	TRBV30	.	TRBJ2-2	TGTGCCTGGAGTGTACTTGTCGCGGGAGGGGAGCTGTTTTTT	CAWSVLVAGGELFF
.	TRBV6-1	.	TRBJ1-2	TGTGCCAGCACCCCAGCTGGGCAGGGCTTCTATGGCTACACCTTC	CASTPAGQGFYGYTF
TRBD1	TRBV29-1	.	TRBJ1-2	TGCAGCGCCTCCGGGACAGACTATGGCTACACCTTC	CSASGTDYGYTF
.	TRBV7-9	.	TRBJ2-5	TGTGCCAGCAGCTTAGATTGGGGAGAGACCCAGTACTTC	CASSLDWGETQYF
TRBD1	TRBV5-4	.	TRBJ2-3	TGTGCCAGCAGCTTGGCCGTCAGGGGGCCGACAGATACGCAGTATTTT	CASSLAVRGPTDTQYF
.	TRBV5-1	.	TRBJ2-7	TGCGCCAGCAGCTTAGCGCACCCCTACGAGCAGTACTTC	CASSLAHPYEQYF
TRBD1	TRBV6-6	.	TRBJ2-1	TGTGCCAGCAGTTTAGGACAGGCCACATCCTACAATGAGCAGTTCTTC	CASSLGQATSYNEQFF
.	TRBV15	.	TRBJ1-1	TGTGCCACCAGCAGAGTCGGAAGAGAGGCTTTCTTT	CATSRVGREAFF
.	TRBV29-1	.	TRBJ1-1	TGCAGCGTTGCGTGGGACACCCATTTTGAAGCTTTCTTT	CSVAWDTHFEAFF
.	TRBV28	.	TRBJ2-7	TGTGCCAGCAGTTTACCTAGCTCCTACGAGCAGTACTTC	CASSLPSSYEQYF
.	TRBV6-5	.	TRBJ2-7	TGTGCCAGCAGTTCTTTATACGAGCAGTACTTC	CASSSLYEQYF
.	TRBV13	.	TRBJ2-1	TGTGCCAGCAGCTTAGTGCTGTCGAGCTCCTACAATGAGCAGTTCTTC	CASSLVLSSSYNEQFF
TRBD1	TRBV11-2	.	TRBJ2-7	TGTGCCAGCAGCCGGGACAGGGTAGACGAGCAGTACTTC	CASSRDRVDEQYF
.	TRBV10-3	once	TRBJ2-6	TGTGCCATCAATTCCGCGGGACTTCTTACTGGGGCCAACGTCCTGACTTTC	CAINSAGLLTGANVLTF
TRBD1	TRBV27	once	TRBJ1-2	TGTGCCAGCAGTCCCCGGGGGGACAGTCAAAGTGGCTACACCTTC	CASSPRGDSQSGYTF
.	TRBV7-2	.	TRBJ2-3	TGTGCCAGCAGCTTATTTGTCGGCACAGATACGCAGTATTTT	CASSLFVGTDTQYF
.	TRBV7-9	.	TRBJ2-2	TGTGCCAGCAGCTTAGAACGGGTTCACACCGGGGAGCTGTTTTTT	CASSLERVHTGELFF
TRBD1	TRBV10-3	.	TRBJ1-2	TGTGCCATCACTCCGGGACAGACGAACTATGGCTACACCTTC	CAITPGQTNYGYTF
.	TRBV28	.	TRBJ1-1	TGTGCCAGCAGCCTCGGAGGGGACACTGAAGCTTTCTTT	CASSLGGDTEAFF
TRBD1	TRBV18	.	TRBJ1-1	TGTGCCAGCTCACTTTCCGGGACAGGGAACACTGAAGCTTTCTTT	CASSLSGTGNTEAFF
.	TRBV4-2	.	TRBJ1-1	TGTGCCAGCAGCCGATCGAACACTGAAGCTTTCTTT	CASSRSNTEAFF
.	TRBV18	.	TRBJ1-1	TGTGCCAGCTCACCGCGGGAGGCGGACACTGAAGCTTTCTTT	CASSPREADTEAFF
TRBD1	TRBV15	.	TRBJ2-1	TGTGCCACCAGCAGAGCCCCTGGGACAGGGCCGGGAGCGCTTTTGGGGGATGAGCAGTTCTTC	CATSRAPGTGPGALLGDEQFF
.	TRBV7-8	.	TRBJ2-3	TGTGCCAGCACCTCCTTGGCAGATACGCAGTATTTT	CASTSLADTQYF
TRBD2	TRBV5-4	.	TRBJ2-7	TGTGCCAGCAGCCCGGGGGGAGCGGGGAGCTCCTACGAGCAGTACTTC	CASSPGGAGSSYEQYF
.	TRBV11-3	.	TRBJ1-4	TGTGCCAGCAGCCCTGGAGGTGGGCGGGCTGAAAAACTGTTTTTT	CASSPGGGRAEKLFF
.	TRBV28	.	TRBJ2-3	TGTGCCAGCAGAACGCCCCGAAAGACAGATACGCAGTATTTT	CASRTPRKTDTQYF
TRBD2	TRBV14	.	TRBJ2-7	TGTGCCAGCAGCCCTGTCAGTGGGGCCTACTTTCTAAGCGGGACCCACGAGCAGTACTTC	CASSPVSGAYFLSGTHEQYF
TRBD2	TRBV28	.	TRBJ2-7	TGTGCCAGCACTTACGGGAGGGCCGAGCAGTACTTC	CASTYGRAEQYF
.	TRBV5-1	.	TRBJ2-5	TGCGCCAGCAGCTTGGGAAGGACCCAGTACTTC	CASSLGRTQYF
.	TRBV18	.	TRBJ2-5	TGTGCCAGCTCACCGGGGGAGACCCAGTACTTC	CASSPGETQYF
TRBD1	TRBV12-5	.	TRBJ2-7	TGTGCTAGTGGTATTGGATATTCCGGGACAGGGGGCGTCGAGCAGTACTTC	CASGIGYSGTGGVEQYF
.	TRBV19	once	TRBJ2-5	TGTGCCACTACCCTCACAGGTCAAGAGACCCAGTACTTC	CATTLTGQETQYF
.	TRBV19	.	TRBJ1-5	TGTGCCAGTAGACTTAACGAGGGACGTAGCAATCAGCCCCAGCATTTT	CASRLNEGRSNQPQHF
.	TRBV7-2	.	TRBJ2-7	TGTGCCAGCAGCTTAGCGATGTCCGCCTTTAGGACTCTTTCCTACGAGCAGTACTTC	CASSLAMSAFRTLSYEQYF
.	TRBV11-3	.	TRBJ2-5	TGTGCCAGCAGCTCTGGGGACCAAGAGACCCAGTACTTC	CASSSGDQETQYF
.	TRBV6-4	.	TRBJ2-3	TGTGCCAGCAGTGATTCCGGGAGTGGTTCAGATACGCAGTATTTT	CASSDSGSGSDTQYF
TRBD1	TRBV7-9	.	TRBJ1-2	TGTGCCAGCAGCAGGCCGGACAGGATCAACTATGGCTACACCTTC	CASSRPDRINYGYTF
.	TRBV27	.	TRBJ2-5	TGTGCCAGCAGTTGGGGGAGGAAGGAGACCCAGTACTTC	CASSWGRKETQYF
.	TRBV18	once	TRBJ1-2	TGTGCCAGCTCACCACCGACGGCAGCTAACTATGGCTACACCTTC	CASSPPTAANYGYTF
.	TRBV14	.	TRBJ1-2	TGTGCCAGCAGCTTGGCTCCGGAGATATTAAACTATGGCTACACCTTC	CASSLAPEILNYGYTF
.	TRBV28	.	TRBJ2-7	TGTGCCAGCAGGGCCCCGACGGAGGAGCAGTACTTC	CASRAPTEEQYF
.	TRBV30	.	TRBJ2-2	TGTGCCTGCAAACAGGGAGGCACCGGGGAGCTGTTTTTT	CACKQGGTGELFF
TRBD2	TRBV16	.	TRBJ2-1	TGTGCCAGCAGCCTTCCGACTAGCGGGTACAATGAGCAGTTCTTC	CASSLPTSGYNEQFF
TRBD1	TRBV18	.	TRBJ2-4	TGTGCCAGCTCTTGGACAGGGGAGTCGAACATTCAGTACTTC	CASSWTGESNIQYF
.	TRBV14	.	TRBJ2-7	TGTGCCAGCAGCGGTAACGCCTACGAGCAGTACTTC	CASSGNAYEQYF